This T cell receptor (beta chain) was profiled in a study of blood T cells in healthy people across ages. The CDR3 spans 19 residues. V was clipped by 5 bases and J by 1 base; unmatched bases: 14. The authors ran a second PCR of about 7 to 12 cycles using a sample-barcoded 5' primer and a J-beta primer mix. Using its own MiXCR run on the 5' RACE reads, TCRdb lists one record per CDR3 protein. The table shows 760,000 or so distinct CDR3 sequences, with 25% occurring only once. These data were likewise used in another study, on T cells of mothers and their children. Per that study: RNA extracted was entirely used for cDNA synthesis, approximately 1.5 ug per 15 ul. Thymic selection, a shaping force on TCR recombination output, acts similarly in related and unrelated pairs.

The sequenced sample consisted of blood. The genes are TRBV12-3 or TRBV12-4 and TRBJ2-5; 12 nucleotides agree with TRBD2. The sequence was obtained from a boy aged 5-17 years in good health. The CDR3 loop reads CASSAPGTSGWGVQETQYF. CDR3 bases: TGTGCCAGCAGTGCTCCCGGGACTAGCGGGTGGGGTGTCCAAGAGACCCAGTACTTC.